The 10 T cell receptor beta chains presented below share a single source sample, sequenced in a study of CD4 and CD8 cells across lung adenocarcinoma regions (dated by TCRdb to about 2018). The protocol used for the library was PCR. TCRdb shows the sequencer as HiSeq X Ten. TCRdb reran the public reads through fastp at Q25 and MiXCR, keeping productive beta chains. Entries are consolidated by CDR3 protein sequence, retaining the most common genes and DNA. This sample lists 5,500 to 7,000 distinct CDR3 sequences; almost 50% were detected once. The top ten clonotypes cover roughly 87% of the sample. The material sequenced was CD8+ T cells from the margin of a lung tumor. The label giving this sample's cell subset or site can be read as: tumor margin region. The receptors come from a male donor with lung adenocarcinoma. The CD4 and CD8 labels of this study may be unreliable.

Of note for this clonotype: At one boundary the junction diverges from the germline segment, which might be a read error. This chain connects TRBV6-1 to TRBJ2-5, with D perhaps matching TRBD1 or TRBD2 (6 bases each). The CDR3 is 16 residues long. Germline values: CDR1 MNHNS, CDR2 SASEGT. The CDR3 region has the DNA TGTGCCTGCAGGGGAGCCGGGGGACACCTCCCAGAGACCCAGTACTTC. Translating it yields CACRGAGGHLPETQYF.

The chain is built from TRBV6-5 and TRBJ2-5, with 12 bases fitting TRBD2. Germline CDR1 and CDR2: MNHEY and SVGAGI. With V trimmed by 3 bases and J by 4 bases, 18 bases remained unmatched. CDR3 length: 20 amino acids. The CDR3 DNA reads TGTGCCAGCAGTTATTCTGACTACGTGGCTAGCGGGAGGGCCGTAGAGACCCAGTACTTC. Amino acid sequence: CASSYSDYVASGRAVETQYF.

CDR3 loop: CASNTGMEAETQYF. CDR3 nucleotides: TGTGCCAGCAACACAGGGATGGAGGCAGAGACCCAGTACTTC. The chain is built from TRBV9 and TRBJ2-5, with D possibly TRBD1 on 6 matching bases. The CDR3 extends over 14 amino acids. CDR1 SGDLS and CDR2 YYNGEE come from the germline V gene. Trimming removed 6 bases from V and 4 bases from J, with 16 bases in between. Looking up the rest from reference TRBV9 and TRBJ2-5 gives the full variable domain: DSGVTQTPKHLITATGQRVTLRCSPRSGDLSVYWYQQSLDQGLQFLIQYYNGEERAKGNILERFSAQQFPDLHSELNLSSLELGDSALYFCASNTGMEAETQYFGPGTRLLVL.

Within the sample, this clonotype is medium-sized. The V call is TRBV27, the J call TRBJ2-5; D uncertain. CDR3 length: 15 residues. Germline assignment: CDR1 MNHEY and CDR2 SMNVEV (reference sequence). V lost 0 bases and J 5 bases, leaving 13 bases between the germline ends. CDR3 region: CASSLSPTGVETQYF. In DNA, the CDR3 is TGTGCCAGCAGTTTATCTCCCACGGGTGTGGAGACCCAGTACTTC.

The table lists this clonotype with a few counts. This chain connects TRBV7-2 to TRBJ1-5, with a possible D match to TRBD1 (5 bases). Germline loops: CDR1 SGHTA, CDR2 FQGNSA. The CDR3 has 14 residues. Trimming removed 3 bases at V and 5 bases at J, with 11 bases between. The CDR3: CASSFPTAHQPQHF. CDR3 nucleotides: TGTGCCAGCAGCTTTCCGACAGCGCATCAGCCCCAGCATTTT.

In this sample, this clonotype is medium-sized. This rearrangement joins TRBV6-5 to TRBJ2-5; D might be TRBD2 (5 bases). The V and J ends lost 6 bases and 3 bases respectively, with 11 bases between them. CDR1 is MNHEY and CDR2 is SVGAGI in the germline V gene. The CDR3 consists of 13 residues. Written as DNA, the CDR3 is TGTGCCAGCAGGCGTAGAGCGGAAGAGACCCAGTACTTC. It specifies CASRRRAEETQYF.

The chain is built from TRBV6-1 and TRBJ2-5, with D unresolved. The ends were cut back, 6 bases at V and 2 bases at J, with 13 bases in the middle. CDR1 MNHNS and CDR2 SASEGT come from the germline V gene. The CDR3 covers 14 residues. The CDR3 DNA reads TGTGCCAGCAGAGAATGGACCGCTCAAGAGACCCAGTACTTC. Translated: CASREWTAQETQYF.

This clonotype has ten or more counts. V gene TRBV10-1 combines with J gene TRBJ1-4, with 11 bases fitting TRBD1. The CDR3 is 17 residues long. Germline V gene lookup returns CDR1 WNHNN and CDR2 SYGVQD (reference sequence). V dropped 0 bases and J dropped 7; count of bases not matched to a gene: 7. CDR3 loop: CASSESRTGGLGEKLFF. The CDR3 nucleotides read TGCGCCAGCAGTGAGTCACGGACAGGGGGCTTGGGTGAAAAACTGTTTTTT.

This clonotype appeared many times. Just one base apart from a much larger clone, this may be a read error. V gene TRBV6-1 combines with J gene TRBJ2-1; 13 nucleotides agree with TRBD2. The assigned J gene may be wrong: the sequence end matches TRBJ2-7 better. Germline values: CDR1 MNHNS, CDR2 SASEGT. CDR3 length: 15 amino acids. CDR3 coding DNA: TGTGCCACGTACAAACCGGGACTAGCGGGAAATGAGCAGTACTTC. This encodes CATYKPGLAGNEQYF.

The genes are TRBV27 and TRBJ2-2; the match to TRBD2 covers 8 bases. V lost 6 bases to trimming and J lost 3 bases; unmatched junction nucleotides: 9. The CDR3 spans 16 residues. The V gene's germline CDR1 is MNHEY and CDR2 SMNVEV (reference sequence). The CDR3 DNA is TGTGCCAGCAGAACGGAAGCGGGAGTTGACACCGGGGAGCTGTTTTTT. Its translation: CASRTEAGVDTGELFF.